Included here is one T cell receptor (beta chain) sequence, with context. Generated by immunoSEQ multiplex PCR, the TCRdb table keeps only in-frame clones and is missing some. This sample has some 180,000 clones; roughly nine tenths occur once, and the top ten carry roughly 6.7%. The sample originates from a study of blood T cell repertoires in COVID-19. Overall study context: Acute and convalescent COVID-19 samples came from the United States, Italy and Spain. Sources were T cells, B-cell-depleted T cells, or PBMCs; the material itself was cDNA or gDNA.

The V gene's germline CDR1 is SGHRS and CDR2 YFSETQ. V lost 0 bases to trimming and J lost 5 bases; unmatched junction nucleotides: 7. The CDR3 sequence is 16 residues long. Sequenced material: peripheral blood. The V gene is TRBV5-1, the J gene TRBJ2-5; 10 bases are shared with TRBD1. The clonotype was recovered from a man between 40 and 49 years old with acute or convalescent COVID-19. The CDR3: CASSLAGQGIGETQYF. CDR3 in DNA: TGCGCCAGCAGCTTGGCGGGACAGGGGATAGGGGAGACCCAGTACTTC.